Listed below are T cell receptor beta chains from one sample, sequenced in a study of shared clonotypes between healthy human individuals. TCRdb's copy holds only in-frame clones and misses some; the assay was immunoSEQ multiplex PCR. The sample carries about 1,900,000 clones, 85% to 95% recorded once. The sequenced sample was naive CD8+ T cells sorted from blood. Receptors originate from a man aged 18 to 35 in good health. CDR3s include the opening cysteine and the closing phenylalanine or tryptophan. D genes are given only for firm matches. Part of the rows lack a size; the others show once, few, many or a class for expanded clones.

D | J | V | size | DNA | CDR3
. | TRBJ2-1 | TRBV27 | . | TGTGCCAGTGGTAGTGAGCAGTTCTTC | CASGSEQFF
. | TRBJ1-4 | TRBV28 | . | TGTGCCAGCAATAAACCAGGGTTTAATGAAAAACTGTTTTTT | CASNKPGFNEKLFF
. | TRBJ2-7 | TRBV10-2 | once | TGCGCCAGCAGTGTCGGCGGGGCCTACGAGCAGTACTTC | CASSVGGAYEQYF
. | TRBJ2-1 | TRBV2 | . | TGTGCCAGCAGTGGAAGTGAGCAGTTCTTC | CASSGSEQFF
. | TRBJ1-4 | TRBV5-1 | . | TGCGCCAGCAGCTTGGGGACTGTACTTGCTGAAAAACTGTTTTTT | CASSLGTVLAEKLFF
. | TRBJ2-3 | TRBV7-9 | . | TGTGCCCCCGGGGTTCCGGGACTGAGCACAGATACGCAGTATTTT | CAPGVPGLSTDTQYF
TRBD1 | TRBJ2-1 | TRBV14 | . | TGTGCCAGCAGCCTACCGACAGGGGGCGCCTACAATGAGCAGTTCTTC | CASSLPTGGAYNEQFF
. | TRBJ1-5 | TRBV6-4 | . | TGTGCCAGCAGTGGCCGGGTAGGACTAGGAAGCAATCAGCCCCAGCATTTT | CASSGRVGLGSNQPQHF
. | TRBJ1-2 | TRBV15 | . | TGTGCCACCAGCAGAGACCAGGAGAACTATGGCTACACCTTC | CATSRDQENYGYTF
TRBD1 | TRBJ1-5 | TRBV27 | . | TGTGCCAGCAGTTCACAGGGGTCGAGCAATCAGCCCCAGCATTTT | CASSSQGSSNQPQHF
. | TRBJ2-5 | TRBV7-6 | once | TGTGCCAGCAGCTTTTTAGATCGGGATGAGACCCAGTACTTC | CASSFLDRDETQYF